Presented here are 24 T cell receptor beta chains from one specimen sequenced in a study of cytomegalovirus exposure and HLA in healthy donors (dated by TCRdb to about 2017). Library prep was done by the immunoSEQ multiplex PCR assay. TCRdb took over this immuneACCESS table, retaining in-frame rearrangements with V and J assigned. Such tables are incomplete; in checked studies, under half of the missing clones stem from an unresolved V gene, and the remainder is unexplained. This sample holds hundreds of thousands of clones; 80% to 90% were observed only once. The top ten clonotypes cover about 0.8% of the sample. The specimen sequenced was PBMCs. Receptors were obtained from a woman aged 18-29 years in good health and CMV-seronegative.

The CDR3 sequence: CASSFTGDSPFPQHF. The CDR3, as DNA: TGTGCCAGCAGTTTCACAGGGGACTCGCCCTTCCCCCAGCATTTT. The gene calls are TRBV27 and TRBJ1-5; 7 positions agree with TRBD1. This CDR3 is built from 15 residues. V lost 3 bases to trimming and J lost 10 bases; unmatched junction nucleotides: 12. Looked up from germline, CDR1 is MNHEY and CDR2 is SMNVEV (reference sequence).

The chain is built from TRBV7-8 and TRBJ1-1; D is uncertain. V shed 3 bases and J shed 4 bases, with 9 bases lying between them. The CDR3 is 13 amino acids. Germline values: CDR1 SGHVS, CDR2 FQNEAQ. CDR3 in amino acids: CASSLSAGTEAFF. The CDR3 DNA reads as TGTGCCAGCAGCTTGAGCGCCGGCACTGAAGCTTTCTTT. Full variable domain (rest looked up from reference TRBV7-8 and TRBJ1-1): GAGVSQSPRYKVAKRGQDVALRCDPISGHVSLFWYQQALGQGPEFLTYFQNEAQLDKSGLPSDRFFAERPEGSVSTLKIQRTQQEDSAVYLCASSLSAGTEAFFGQGTRLTVV.

CDR3 residues: CASSPLSVNEQFF. Here the CDR3 DNA reads TGTGCCAGCAGTCCCCTTTCCGTTAATGAGCAGTTCTTC. The V call is TRBV27, the J call TRBJ2-1, with D uncertain. Trimming removed 5 bases from V and 7 bases from J, with 12 bases in between. CDR3 length equals 13 residues. In germline, CDR1 is MNHEY, CDR2 SMNVEV (reference sequence).

This chain joins TRBV15 and TRBJ2-1; a possible D gene is TRBD2 (6 bases). This CDR3 has 17 amino acids. Deletions cut 1 base from V and 5 bases from J, with 18 bases between. Germline-derived CDR1 and CDR2 are LNHNV and YYDKDF (reference sequence). CDR3 in DNA: TGTGCCACCAGCAGAGGGAGGGAAACCGGGGTGAACAATGAGCAGTTCTTC. Protein: CATSRGRETGVNNEQFF.

This chain connects TRBV6-6 to TRBJ2-5, with D tentatively TRBD2 (5 bases). V was trimmed by 8 bases and J by 5 bases, leaving 15 bases between them. The CDR3 is 13 residues long. CDR1 and CDR2 (germline): MNHNY, SVGAGI (reference sequence). The CDR3 here is CASQTGSGETQYF. As DNA, the CDR3 is TGTGCCAGCCAAACGGGGAGCGGCGAGACCCAGTACTTC.

The rearrangement joins TRBV6-5 to TRBJ2-7; D gene ambiguous. The germline gives CDR1 MNHEY, CDR2 SVGAGI. This CDR3 contains 12 residues. The V end was cut by 5 bases, the J end by 5 bases, with 10 bases between. The DNA for the CDR3 is TGTGCCAGCAGTCCCCAAGCCCACGAGCAGTACTTC. Protein sequence: CASSPQAHEQYF.

The table lists this clone with a count of one. The chain is built from TRBV27 and TRBJ2-5; the D is unclear. This CDR3 comprises 15 residues. The germline V gene has CDR1 MNHEY and CDR2 SMNVEV (reference sequence). The V end lost 4 bases, the J end lost 5 bases, and 17 bases lay between the germline ends. The CDR3 DNA reads TGTGCCAGCAGTTCTTTTCAGTCTCGAGGCGAGACCCAGTACTTC. Translation gives CASSSFQSRGETQYF.

The chain links TRBV29-1 to TRBJ2-1; possible D gene TRBD2, 6 bases. Germline lookup yields CDR1 SQVTM and CDR2 ANQGSEA. V shed 3 bases and J shed 7 bases, with 25 bases lying between them. The CDR3 spans 17 residues. Here the CDR3 DNA reads TGCAGCGTTGAGGTAGCGGAGTTCCTTGGAGGGCCTAATGAGCAGTTCTTC. Translation: CSVEVAEFLGGPNEQFF.

The chain combines TRBV7-6 with TRBJ2-3, with 9 positions matching TRBD2. This CDR3 is 15 amino acids long. Trimming took 3 bases from V and 1 from J; bases not matched to a gene: 2. Looked up from germline, CDR1 is SGHVS and CDR2 is FNYEAQ. The DNA for the CDR3 is TGTGCCAGCAGCTTTAGCGGGGGCCGCACAGATACGCAGTATTTT. Its translation is CASSFSGGRTDTQYF.

The V call is TRBV6-4, the J call TRBJ2-1; TRBD2 matches at 8 bases. Germline V gives CDR1 MRHNA, CDR2 SNTAGT. The CDR3 length is 15 residues. Unmatched junction bases numbered 7, after V lost 3 bases and J lost 6 bases. The CDR3, as DNA: TGTGCCAGCAGTGATTCGTACGGGGGGGGCAATGAGCAGTTCTTC. This translates into CASSDSYGGGNEQFF.

This clone was recorded a few times. The chain is built from TRBV5-1 and TRBJ1-1, with D possibly matching TRBD1 (6 bases). Trimming stripped 4 bases from V and 1 base from J, with 8 bases between. The CDR3 is made up of 13 amino acids. Looked up from germline, CDR1 is SGHRS and CDR2 is YFSETQ. The CDR3 DNA sequence: TGCGCCAGCAGCCCAGGGGAGAACACTGAAGCTTTCTTT. Translating gives CASSPGENTEAFF.

This clone was observed a single time. V gene TRBV29-1 combines with J gene TRBJ2-7; 7 bases are shared with TRBD2. Trimming at V came to 7 bases and at J to 3 bases, leaving 6 bases not matched to a gene. The CDR3 sequence is 12 residues long. The germline gives CDR1 SQVTM, CDR2 ANQGSEA. The CDR3 spells CSGGGLGYEQYF. The CDR3 DNA reads TGCAGCGGGGGGGGTTTAGGCTACGAGCAGTACTTC.

The chain joins TRBV6-1 to TRBJ1-2, with 9 bases aligning to TRBD1. Germline loops: CDR1 MNHNS, CDR2 SASEGT. The trim removed 7 bases at V and 5 bases at J, leaving 8 bases unmatched. CDR3 length: 14 amino acids. CDR3 in amino acids: CASNRGQGPYGYTF. The CDR3 coding sequence is TGTGCCAGCAATCGAGGACAGGGGCCTTATGGCTACACCTTC.

The chain combines TRBV20-1 with TRBJ2-5, with 7 bases aligning to TRBD2. Per germline, CDR1 DFQATT and CDR2 SNEGSKA (reference sequence). CDR3 length: 11 residues. Germline trimming cut 6 bases from V and 4 bases from J; bases unmatched to any gene: 2. The CDR3, as DNA: TGCAGTGCAGCGGGAAGAGAGACCCAGTACTTC. It codes for CSAAGRETQYF.

The chain joins TRBV18 to TRBJ1-6; D possibly corresponds to TRBD1 (6 bases). Germline V gene sequence: CDR1 KGHSH, CDR2 LQKENI. V was trimmed by 6 bases and J by 7 bases, leaving 13 bases between them. CDR3 length: 14 residues. Here the CDR3 DNA reads TGTGCCAGCTCGGAGGACAGAAAAAATTCACCCCTCCACTTT. Encoded protein: CASSEDRKNSPLHF.

The rearrangement links TRBV15 to TRBJ1-1; tentatively, D is TRBD1 (6 bases). V lost 6 bases and J 2 bases, leaving 19 bases between the germline ends. From germline, CDR1 is LNHNV and CDR2 YYDKDF (reference sequence). The CDR3 runs to 16 residues. The DNA of the CDR3 is TGTGCCACCAGACCGACAGGCTACTCGTTTAACACTGAAGCTTTCTTT. Encoded protein: CATRPTGYSFNTEAFF.

This clone was observed a handful of times. This chain links TRBV15 with TRBJ1-2; perhaps TRBD1 as D (5 bases). Germline assignment: CDR1 LNHNV and CDR2 YYDKDF (reference sequence). Trimming took off 0 bases at V and 6 bases at J, with 14 bases between the two ends. The CDR3 contains 15 residues. The CDR3 protein is CATSRDRGGGNGYTF. The CDR3, as DNA: TGTGCCACCAGCAGAGATCGCGGGGGAGGGAATGGCTACACCTTC.

This clone was recorded a few times. The V call is TRBV27, the J call TRBJ2-2; no firm D call. Germline V gene lookup returns CDR1 MNHEY and CDR2 SMNVEV (reference sequence). This CDR3 has 13 residues. V shed 5 bases and J shed 7 bases, with 11 bases lying between them. Here the CDR3 DNA reads TGTGCCAGCAGTCCACGGGTGTTCGGGGAGCTGTTTTTT. Amino acid sequence: CASSPRVFGELFF.

The chain carries TRBV5-4 and TRBJ2-3; D is unresolved. Germline V CDR1 and CDR2: SGHNT, YYREEE (reference sequence). This CDR3 region has 17 residues. Trimming took 0 bases from V and 0 from J, leaving 14 bases between them. The CDR3 DNA follows: TGTGCCAGCAGCTTGGCCGGTGGCGGCTCAAGCACAGATACGCAGTATTTT. It is translated as CASSLAGGGSSTDTQYF.

The V call is TRBV6-6, the J call TRBJ2-3, with a tentative D call TRBD2 (7 bases). CDR1 and CDR2 from the germline V gene are MNHNY and SVGAGI (reference sequence). The CDR3 has 15 amino acids. V lost 6 bases, J lost 0 bases, and 13 bases lay in between. CDR3 in amino acids: CASRVTGGSTDTQYF. CDR3 bases: TGTGCCAGCAGAGTGACGGGGGGCAGCACAGATACGCAGTATTTT.

The V call is TRBV5-4, the J call TRBJ2-2; the match to TRBD1 covers 7 bases. The germline CDR1 and CDR2 sequences are SGHNT and YYREEE (reference sequence). This CDR3 region has 17 residues. With 3 bases clipped from V and 4 bases from J, the junction kept 12 bases outside the gene matches. The CDR3 nucleotides are TGTGCCAGCAGCTCTAACAGGGGCGCCTCGGGCACCGGGGAGCTGTTTTTT. This gives the protein CASSSNRGASGTGELFF.

The chain recombines TRBV4-1 with TRBJ1-2, with unresolved D. CDR3 length: 15 amino acids. Germline values: CDR1 MGHRA, CDR2 YSYEKL. Trimming took off 0 bases at V and 0 bases at J, with 8 bases between the two ends. DNA for the CDR3: TGCGCCAGCAGCCAAGATTTGAGAGCTAACTATGGCTACACCTTC. Encoded protein: CASSQDLRANYGYTF.

This chain uses TRBV4-2 with TRBJ2-7; 11 nucleotides line up with TRBD2. CDR1 is LGHNA, CDR2 YNFKEQ, per germline. CDR3 length equals 15 residues. Trimming removed 3 bases from V and 4 bases from J; junction bases left unmatched: 5. In DNA, the CDR3 is TGTGCCAGCAGCCACCGACTAGCGGGAACATACGAGCAGTACTTC. Amino acids: CASSHRLAGTYEQYF.

The gene calls are TRBV2 and TRBJ2-3, with TRBD1 matching over 8 bases. The CDR3 has 12 amino acids. Germline lookup yields CDR1 SNHLY and CDR2 FYNNEI. Trimming took 3 bases from V and 14 from J; bases not matched to a gene: 7. The CDR3 sequence: CASSEPGQDRYF. The CDR3 DNA follows: TGTGCCAGCAGTGAGCCGGGACAGGACCGGTATTTT.